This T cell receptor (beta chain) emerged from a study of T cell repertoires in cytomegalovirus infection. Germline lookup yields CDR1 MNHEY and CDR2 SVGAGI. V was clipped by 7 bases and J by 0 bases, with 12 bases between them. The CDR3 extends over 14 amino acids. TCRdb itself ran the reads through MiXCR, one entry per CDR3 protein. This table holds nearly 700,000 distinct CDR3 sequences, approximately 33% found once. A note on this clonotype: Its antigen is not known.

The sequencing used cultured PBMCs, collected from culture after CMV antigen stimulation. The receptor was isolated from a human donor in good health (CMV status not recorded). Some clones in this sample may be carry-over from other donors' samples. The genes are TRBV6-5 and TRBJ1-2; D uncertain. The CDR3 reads CASTYRGSNYGYTF. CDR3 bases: TGTGCCAGCACCTACAGAGGATCTAACTATGGCTACACCTTC.